The clone carrying this TCR beta chain was seen a few times. The antigen is undetermined. This entry belongs to a study of early T cells in non-severe SARS-CoV-2 infection. Looking at the study overall: The chains were unpaired, and the sequenced material was bulk RNA from unsorted whole blood.

Unique molecular identifiers (one per individual cDNA molecule) were attached. One entry per CDR3 protein results from TCRdb running MiXCR on the 5' RACE reads. This sample yields roughly 60,000 distinct CDR3 sequences, of which about 10% are seen a single time; less than 3.5% belongs to the top ten. From germline, CDR1 is LNHDA and CDR2 SQIVND (reference sequence). This CDR3 has 16 amino acids. V was clipped by 5 bases and J by 4 bases; unmatched bases: 9. Broader study findings: Using VDJdb, the matching emphasized anti-spike CD8 responses while missing private and CD4 specificities.

The specimen was whole blood, collected at baseline. This clonotype originated in an adult who was a healthcare worker with PCR-confirmed SARS-CoV-2 infection or an uninfected control (not recorded which). The chain joins TRBV19 to TRBJ2-2, with 8 bases identical to TRBD1. CDR3 sequence: CASSSVFGQGTGELFF. The CDR3 region has the DNA TGTGCCAGTAGTTCGGTGTTTGGACAGGGCACCGGGGAGCTGTTTTTT.